The T cell receptor beta chain described here comes from a study of shared clonotypes between healthy human individuals. Points from the study as a whole: The study found about 5% of naive CD4 clonotypes shared across several donors. For sorted subsets, rarefaction showed incomplete sequencing despite large depth.

Using immunoSEQ multiplex PCR, the repertoire was profiled, and TCRdb retains in-frame clones only, with some absent. Of approximately 2,000,000 clones listed, about nine tenths were seen once; the top ten hold more than 0.35%. The CDR3 has 15 residues. Trimming removed 3 bases from V and 5 bases from J, with 14 bases in between. Germline CDR1 is SGHVS and CDR2 is FQNEAQ. This clone was counted once. Its cognate antigen is unknown. This sequence was found in a man aged 18 to 30 in good health. Some clones in this sample may be carry-over from other donors' samples. Sequences were obtained from naive CD4+ T cells from PBMCs. Subset indicated: CD45RA+ positively selected. The chain links TRBV7-8 to TRBJ2-1; possibly TRBD2 for D (5 bases). CDR3: CASSFRELVNNEQFF. The CDR3 region has the DNA TGTGCCAGCAGCTTTAGGGAGCTGGTAAACAATGAGCAGTTCTTC.